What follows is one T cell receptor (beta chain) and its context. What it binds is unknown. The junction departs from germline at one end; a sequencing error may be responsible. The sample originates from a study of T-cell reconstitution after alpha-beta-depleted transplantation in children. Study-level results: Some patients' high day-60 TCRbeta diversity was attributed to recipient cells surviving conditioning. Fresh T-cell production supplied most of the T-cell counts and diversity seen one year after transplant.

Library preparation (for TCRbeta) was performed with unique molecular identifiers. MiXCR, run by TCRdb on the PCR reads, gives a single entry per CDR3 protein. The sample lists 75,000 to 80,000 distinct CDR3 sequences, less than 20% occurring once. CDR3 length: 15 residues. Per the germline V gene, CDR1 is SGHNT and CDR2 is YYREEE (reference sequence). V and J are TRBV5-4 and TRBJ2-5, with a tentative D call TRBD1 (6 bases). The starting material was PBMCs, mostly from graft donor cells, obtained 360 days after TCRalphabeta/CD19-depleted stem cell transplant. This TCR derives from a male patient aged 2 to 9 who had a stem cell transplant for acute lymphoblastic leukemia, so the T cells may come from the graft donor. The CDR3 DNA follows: TGTACCAGCAGCCCCTCAACAGGGTATATGGAGACCCAGTACTTC. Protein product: CTSSPSTGYMETQYF.